There are a few counts of the clone carrying this T cell receptor (beta chain). The antigen is unknown. Sequencing was performed with immunoSEQ multiplex PCR; in TCRdb, only in-frame clones are kept and a portion is missing. The sample shows around 160,000 clones, approximately 89% of them seen only once. This sample was included in a study of T cell responses to AZD1222 COVID-19 vaccine. Overall study findings and caveats: There were vaccine-associated CD4 TCRs across spike, dominant at 160-218 and 743-854. Repertoire sampling occurred only after the peak T cell response. Donor demographics were predominantly white British with a female majority; clonal diversity may be underestimated.

This clonotype was sampled from an adult in good health. Sequencing used peripheral blood, obtained on day 0 of AZD1222 vaccination.

Written as DNA, the CDR3 is TGTGCCAGCAGAGGCGGGGTCGGAAATTCACCCCTCCACTTT. It encodes CASRGGVGNSPLHF. The chain employs TRBV7-2 and TRBJ1-6; D not certain. The germline CDR1 and CDR2 sequences are SGHTA and FQGNSA. V lost 6 bases to trimming and J lost 7 bases, with 13 bases between them. This CDR3 is 14 amino acids long. Complete variable domain (other parts from reference TRBV7-2 and TRBJ1-6): GAGVSQSPSNKVTEKGKDVELRCDPISGHTALYWYRQSLGQGLEFLIYFQGNSAPDKSGLPSDRFSAERTGGSVSTLTIQRTQQEDSAVYLCASRGGVGNSPLHFGNGTRLTVT.